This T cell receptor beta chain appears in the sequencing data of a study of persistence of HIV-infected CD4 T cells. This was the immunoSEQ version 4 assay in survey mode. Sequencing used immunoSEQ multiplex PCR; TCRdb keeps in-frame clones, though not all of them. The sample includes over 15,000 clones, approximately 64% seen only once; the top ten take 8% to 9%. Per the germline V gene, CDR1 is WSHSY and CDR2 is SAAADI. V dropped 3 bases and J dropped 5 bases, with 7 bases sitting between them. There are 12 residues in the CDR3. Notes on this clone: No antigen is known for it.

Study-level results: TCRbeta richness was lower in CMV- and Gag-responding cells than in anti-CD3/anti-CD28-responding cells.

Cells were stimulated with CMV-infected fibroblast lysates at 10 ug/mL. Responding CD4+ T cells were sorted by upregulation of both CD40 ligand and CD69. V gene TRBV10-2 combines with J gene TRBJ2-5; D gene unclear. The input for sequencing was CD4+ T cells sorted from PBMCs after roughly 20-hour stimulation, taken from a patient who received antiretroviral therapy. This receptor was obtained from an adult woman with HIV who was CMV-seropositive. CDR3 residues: CASSELSETQYF. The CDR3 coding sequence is TGCGCCAGCAGTGAACTCTCTGAGACCCAGTACTTC.